One sample yielded the 23 T cell receptor beta chains listed below, sequenced in a study (dated by TCRdb to about 2015). The method was 5' RACE. Sequencing relied on an Illumina MiSeq. The raw public data were reprocessed by TCRdb itself: fastp quality trimming at Q25, MiXCR clonotype calling, in-frame beta chains only. Each entry is one CDR3 protein sequence, shown with its most common DNA and genes. The sample table contains tens of thousands of distinct CDR3 sequences; only one count was recorded for less than 35% of them. Approximately 3.7% of the sample is in the top ten clones. Sequencing input: memory CD4+ T cells sorted from a lymph node. The cell subset or site label corresponds to: memory CD4+ T cells, CD4+CD45RO+CD25-. These TCRs come from a female donor with breast cancer.

Regarding this clonotype: One end of the junction varies from germline; a read error may be responsible. The V and J genes are TRBV9 and TRBJ2-5; 9 bases line up with TRBD2. CDR1 and CDR2 from the germline V gene are SGDLS and YYNGEE. The CDR3 totals 15 residues. The CDR3 sequence: CASSRLAVIQETQYF. Written as DNA, the CDR3 is TGTGCAAGCAGCAGACTAGCGGTAATACAAGAGACCCAGTACTTC.

This clonotype has just a few counts. This chain joins TRBV20-1 and TRBJ1-4, with D hard to call. CDR1 is DFQATT and CDR2 is SNEGSKA in the germline V gene (reference sequence). The CDR3 covers 12 residues. V lost 3 bases, J lost 5 bases, and 7 bases lay in between. CDR3: CSASHQNEKLFF. In nucleotides, the CDR3 is TGCAGTGCTAGCCACCAGAATGAAAAACTGTTTTTT.

The chain is built from TRBV27 and TRBJ2-7; the match to TRBD2 covers 11 bases. This CDR3 contains 14 residues. With V trimmed by 6 bases and J by 6 bases, 7 bases remained unmatched. The germline CDR1 and CDR2 sequences are MNHEY and SMNVEV (reference sequence). In DNA form, the CDR3 reads TGTGCCAGCAGCTTTAGCGGGAGGGCCGGCGAGCAGTACTTC. Its protein product is CASSFSGRAGEQYF.

The genes are TRBV29-1 and TRBJ1-1; D gene ambiguous. The germline V gene encodes CDR1 SQVTM and CDR2 ANQGSEA. There are 12 residues in the CDR3. Trimming removed 4 bases at V and 5 bases at J, with 11 bases between. The CDR3 loop reads CSVGSGRTEAFF. The DNA of the CDR3 is TGCAGCGTTGGATCAGGAAGGACTGAAGCTTTCTTT.

The sample holds a few counts of this clonotype. The chain employs TRBV29-1 and TRBJ2-5; D tentatively reads TRBD1 or TRBD2 (7 bases each). V lost 0 bases to trimming and J lost 5 bases, with 16 bases between them. This CDR3 is 15 amino acids long. The germline V gene encodes CDR1 SQVTM and CDR2 ANQGSEA. CDR3 sequence (DNA): TGCAGCGTTGAAGATGGGAGGGGGCTGGGGGAGACCCAGTACTTC. Amino acid sequence: CSVEDGRGLGETQYF.

The chain carries TRBV7-9 and TRBJ2-7, with D tentatively TRBD2 (6 bases). Trimming removed 5 bases from V and 5 bases from J, with 22 bases in between. Germline values: CDR1 SEHNR, CDR2 FQNEAQ (reference sequence). This CDR3 spans 16 amino acids. CDR3 nucleotide sequence: TGTGCCAGCAGCCCAACCCCTTCGACAAGGAGGGACGAGCAGTACTTC. Translated, it gives CASSPTPSTRRDEQYF.

The J gene is TRBJ2-1, the V gene TRBV5-1, with 8 nucleotides matching TRBD2. The CDR3 loop spans 16 amino acids. V shed 1 base and J 0 bases; nucleotides not matched to a gene: 3. Germline loops: CDR1 SGHRS, CDR2 YFSETQ. The CDR3 coding sequence is TGCGCCAGCAGCTTGAGTGGGACTAGCTCCTACAATGAGCAGTTCTTC. This gives the protein CASSLSGTSSYNEQFF.

The CDR3 reads CASSVQSSGNTIYF. CDR3 in DNA: TGTGCCAGCAGCGTGCAGTCCTCTGGAAACACCATATATTTT. J is TRBJ1-3 and V is TRBV9; D call uncertain. The V and J ends lost 2 bases and 0 bases respectively, with 6 bases between them. Germline values: CDR1 SGDLS, CDR2 YYNGEE. The CDR3 totals 14 residues.

This clonotype has a handful of counts. The chain couples TRBV29-1 to TRBJ2-3; D gene unclear. The germline V and J ends were trimmed by 3 bases and 4 bases, with 8 bases remaining between them. The CDR3 consists of 12 residues. CDR1 is SQVTM and CDR2 is ANQGSEA in the germline V gene. In nucleotides, the CDR3 is TGCAGCGTTGATTCCCGCCCAGATACGCAGTATTTT. It specifies CSVDSRPDTQYF.

In this sample, this clonotype turned up a few times. This chain uses TRBV7-2 with TRBJ1-5; a weak D match, TRBD1 (5 bases). Looked up from germline, CDR1 is SGHTA and CDR2 is FQGNSA. There are 13 residues in the CDR3. V dropped 5 bases and J dropped 6 bases, with 11 bases sitting between them. The CDR3 region has the DNA TGTGCCAGCAGCCCAGGGTTTGGTCAGCCCCAGCATTTT. This codes for CASSPGFGQPQHF.

The chain employs TRBV3-1 and TRBJ1-1; D possibly corresponds to TRBD1 (6 bases). Trimming cost V 5 bases and J 4 bases, with 8 bases left between them. Germline values: CDR1 LGHDT, CDR2 YNNKEL (reference sequence). This CDR3 contains 12 residues. CDR3 sequence reads: CASSGGGTEAFF. CDR3 bases: TGTGCCAGCAGCGGAGGGGGCACTGAAGCTTTCTTT.

V is TRBV12-3 or TRBV12-4 and J is TRBJ2-1; 14 nucleotides align to TRBD2. V shed 4 bases, J shed 12 bases, and the junction held 11 bases outside the gene matches. The CDR3 sequence is 16 residues long. The CDR3 coding sequence is TGTGCCAGCAGTTCTCCAATGACTAGCGGGGGGGCGGCGCAGTTCTTC. Its protein product is CASSSPMTSGGAAQFF.

The rearrangement joins TRBV20-1 to TRBJ1-3; D is unresolved. V was trimmed by 4 bases and J by 7 bases, leaving 14 bases between them. Germline CDR1 DFQATT, CDR2 SNEGSKA (reference sequence). The CDR3 consists of 13 residues. The CDR3 DNA is TGCAGTGCTATGTGGGGTGGTGGGAACACCATATATTTT. It codes for CSAMWGGGNTIYF.

This clonotype has more than one count but fewer than ten. The chain has TRBV5-6 and TRBJ1-2; D is uncertain. V was pared by 2 bases and J by 0 bases, with 11 bases between. Germline-derived CDR1 and CDR2 are SGHDT and YYEEEE. The CDR3 runs to 15 residues. CDR3 sequence: CASSFGVGTNYGYTF. The CDR3 DNA follows: TGTGCCAGCAGCTTCGGGGTGGGCACTAACTATGGCTACACCTTC.

The chain joins TRBV12-3 or TRBV12-4 to TRBJ2-5, with D tentatively TRBD1 or TRBD2 (6 bases each). This CDR3 is built from 15 residues. V dropped 6 bases and J dropped 4 bases, with 18 bases sitting between them. The CDR3 sequence: CASRPTSGGPETQYF. CDR3 nucleotide sequence: TGTGCCAGCAGGCCTACTAGTGGGGGGCCAGAGACCCAGTACTTC.

The genes are TRBV6-6 and TRBJ2-7, with TRBD1 as a possible D gene (5 bases). Trimming shortened V by 0 bases and J by 2 bases, and 14 bases separated the two germline ends. This CDR3 has 16 residues. Germline-derived CDR1 and CDR2 are MNHNY and SVGAGI (reference sequence). CDR3 region: CASSYSTHRHPYEQYF. The CDR3 bases are TGTGCCAGCAGTTACTCGACCCACAGGCACCCCTACGAGCAGTACTTC.

The chain carries TRBV20-1 and TRBJ2-5; TRBD2 agrees at 10 bases. CDR1 is DFQATT and CDR2 is SNEGSKA in the germline V gene (reference sequence). This CDR3 is 14 amino acids long. With V trimmed by 3 bases and J by 4 bases, 5 bases remained unmatched. The CDR3 coding sequence is TGCAGTGCTAGGTGGCTAGCGGGGGCAGAGACCCAGTACTTC. It encodes CSARWLAGAETQYF.

The chain couples TRBV5-1 to TRBJ2-2; D unresolved. V was cut by 4 bases and J by 8 bases, with 6 bases left in between. The CDR3 contains 11 residues. Germline CDR1 and CDR2: SGHRS and YFSETQ. CDR3 in amino acids: CASSPGGELFF. CDR3 coding DNA: TGCGCCAGCAGCCCTGGGGGGGAGCTGTTTTTT.

This clonotype has only a few counts. The chain couples TRBV12-3 or TRBV12-4 to TRBJ2-1, with a weak D call TRBD2 (5 bases). V lost 6 bases and J lost 10, with 7 bases in between. The CDR3 contains 10 residues. CDR3 sequence (DNA): TGTGCCAGCAGCGACTACGAGCAGTTCTTC. Residues: CASSDYEQFF.

This chain connects TRBV20-1 to TRBJ1-6, with D unresolved. Trimming shortened V by 0 bases and J by 8 bases, and 8 bases separated the two germline ends. CDR1 is DFQATT and CDR2 is SNEGSKA in the germline V gene (reference sequence). The CDR3 has 13 residues. In DNA, the CDR3 is TGCAGTGCTAGAGAACAGCCTTATTCACCCCTCCACTTT. The encoded protein is CSAREQPYSPLHF.

The chain uses TRBV5-5 and TRBJ2-1; D is perhaps TRBD2 (6 bases). From germline, CDR1 is SGHKS and CDR2 YYEKEE (reference sequence). CDR3 length: 17 residues. V lost 2 bases and J lost 6, with 21 bases in between. The CDR3 protein is CASSFEGGAQGINEQFF. CDR3 in DNA: TGTGCCAGCAGCTTTGAGGGCGGGGCGCAAGGGATCAATGAGCAGTTCTTC.

This clonotype was observed a few times. This sequence joins TRBV3-1 and TRBJ2-5, with 11 bases that match TRBD2. The CDR3 totals 15 residues. From germline, CDR1 is LGHDT and CDR2 YNNKEL (reference sequence). V lost 6 bases, J lost 1 base, and 4 bases stayed unmatched. CDR3 sequence reads: CASSPGLAVQETQYF. The CDR3, as DNA: TGTGCCAGCAGTCCGGGACTAGCGGTCCAAGAGACCCAGTACTTC.

As for this clonotype: This sequence may be a read error, since a much larger clone differs from it by one base. The chain recombines TRBV3-1 with TRBJ2-1; D assignment may be TRBD1 or TRBD2 (5 bases each). The germline CDR1 and CDR2 sequences are LGHDT and YNNKEL (reference sequence). The CDR3 is 13 amino acids. This chain's CDR3 is CASSRGTYNEQSF. The CDR3 DNA reads as TGTGCCAGCAGCCGAGGGACCTACAATGAGCAGTCCTTC.